This T cell receptor (beta chain) came from a study of T cell responses to AZD1222 COVID-19 vaccine. Study-wide results and limits: Reports say nearly half of spike-specific TCRs go after unmutated variant regions. Seropositivity was recorded at baseline in only five to seven AZD1222 recipients. There were mostly white British donors and more females than males, and clonal diversity was possibly underestimated.

Per germline, CDR1 SGHNT and CDR2 YENEEA. V lost 3 bases to trimming and J lost 0 bases, with 12 bases between them. CDR3 size: 16 residues. Profiled with immunoSEQ multiplex PCR; TCRdb holds only in-frame clones, not every one. This table has 140,000 or so clones, around 84% appearing once. A note on this clone: The target antigen is unknown.

The sequences come from peripheral blood, collected 28 days after the second AZD1222 dose. This sequence originates from an adult who received the AZD1222 COVID-19 vaccine. V gene TRBV11-3 combines with J gene TRBJ2-1; a weak D match, TRBD1 (6 bases). As DNA, the CDR3 is TGTGCCAGCAGCTTCATATCAGGGGTCTCCTACAATGAGCAGTTCTTC. It codes for CASSFISGVSYNEQFF.